A selection of T cell receptor beta chains follows, all from one sample in a study of T cell clonotyping in hematopoietic cell transplantation. This table comes from immunoSEQ multiplex PCR, and its TCRdb copy is limited to in-frame clones, with some not included. Here the sample spans about 1,500 clones, around 67% being singletons. Sequencing was performed on peripheral blood mononuclear cells, taken 100 days after allogeneic stem cell transplant. The receptor set was obtained from a female patient in her 60s who had an allogeneic stem cell transplant, so the T cells may come from the graft donor. Some clones in this sample may be carry-over from other donors' samples. The CDR3 runs from the conserved cysteine through the conserved F or W. D genes are given only for firm matches. Size is stated for part of the rows, as once, few or many counts, or as a class when the clone is expanded.

length | size | D | J | V | DNA | CDR3
16 | NA | NA | TRBJ2-6 | TRBV7-5 | TGTGCCAGAAACAGACGTGAACAAAGTCGGGCCAACGTCCTGACTTTC | CARNRREQSRANVLTF
16 | NA | NA | TRBJ1-4 | TRBV10-1 | TGCGCCAGCACCGGGGCGGGGTCTGCAACTAATGAAAAACTGTTTTTT | CASTGAGSATNEKLFF
13 | once | NA | TRBJ1-5 | TRBV6-6 | TGTGCCAGCAGCCCCAGGGATGATCAGCCCCAGCATTTT | CASSPRDDQPQHF
14 | NA | NA | TRBJ2-1 | TRBV5-1 | TGCGCCAGCAGCGGGGGGGACAGCTACAATGAGCAGTTCTTC | CASSGGDSYNEQFF
15 | few | NA | TRBJ2-7 | TRBV7-8 | TGTGCCAGCAGCACCGCCGGGACACTCTCCTACGAGCAGTACTTC | CASSTAGTLSYEQYF
15 | NA | TRBD1 | TRBJ2-2 | TRBV2 | TGTGCCAGCAGTGATAGGGGACAGGGCACCGGGGAGCTGTTTTTT | CASSDRGQGTGELFF
14 | NA | TRBD1 | TRBJ1-4 | TRBV4-1 | TGCGCCAGCAGCCGAGGACAGGGGGGTGAAAAACTGTTTTTT | CASSRGQGGEKLFF
19 | NA | NA | TRBJ1-2 | TRBV4-3 | TGCGCCAGCAGCCAAGATATGGGGCAGCACCGCGCCTCTAACTATGGCTACACCTTC | CASSQDMGQHRASNYGYTF
15 | medium-sized | TRBD2 | TRBJ2-1 | TRBV4-2 | TGTGCCAGCAGCATCTGGGACTACCTCAGCGAGGAGCAGTTCTTC | CASSIWDYLSEEQFF
14 | large | NA | TRBJ2-7 | TRBV4-2 | TGTGCCAGCAGCCAAGAGTACGGGCCCTACGAGCAGTACTTC | CASSQEYGPYEQYF
16 | NA | NA | TRBJ1-2 | TRBV7-2 | TGTGCCAGCAGCTTAGCGCCAGAGGATCTTAACTATGGCTACACCTTC | CASSLAPEDLNYGYTF
16 | NA | TRBD2 | TRBJ2-3 | TRBV9 | TGTGCCAGCAGCGTAGCTAGCGGGGGATTGGCAGATACGCAGTATTTT | CASSVASGGLADTQYF
12 | NA | NA | TRBJ2-5 | TRBV11-1 | TGTGCCAGCAGCGCCAGACTGGAGACCCAGTACTTC | CASSARLETQYF
14 | NA | TRBD1 | TRBJ1-1 | TRBV6-4 | TGTGCCAGCAGTCCCAGGACAGGAGGTACTGAAGCTTTCTTT | CASSPRTGGTEAFF
16 | NA | TRBD2 | TRBJ2-3 | TRBV5-1 | TGCGCCAGCAGCTTGTTTTCAGACAGCGGGAGGGATACGCAGTATTTT | CASSLFSDSGRDTQYF
13 | NA | NA | TRBJ1-4 | TRBV28 | TGTGCCAGCCTAAGGCAGGGCGAAGAAAAACTGTTTTTT | CASLRQGEEKLFF
19 | NA | TRBD2 | TRBJ2-1 | TRBV12-5 | TGTGCTAGTGGCCCCGATTTAGGACTAGCGGGAGGATCCTACAATGAGCAGTTCTTC | CASGPDLGLAGGSYNEQFF
14 | NA | NA | TRBJ2-7 | TRBV5-6 | TGTGCCAGCAGCTTGGAGACAGGCCCCTACGAGCAGTACTTC | CASSLETGPYEQYF
15 | NA | TRBD2 | TRBJ2-7 | TRBV27 | TGTGCCAGCAACCTCAAAGGGGAGGGCGCCTACGAGCAGTACTTC | CASNLKGEGAYEQYF
15 | once | TRBD2 | TRBJ2-3 | TRBV7-6 | TGTGCCAGCAGCCCGACCGGGGGGGGCACAGATACGCAGTATTTT | CASSPTGGGTDTQYF
14 | NA | NA | TRBJ1-1 | TRBV9 | TGTGCCAGCAGCGAGGGGGGGGTGAACACTGAAGCTTTCTTT | CASSEGGVNTEAFF
14 | NA | NA | TRBJ2-7 | TRBV4-3 | TGCGCCAGCAGCCCCTACGTTACCAGCTACGAGCAGTACTTC | CASSPYVTSYEQYF
14 | NA | NA | TRBJ1-4 | TRBV5-1 | TGCGCCAGCAGCTTGGCGGGAACTAATGAAAAACTGTTTTTT | CASSLAGTNEKLFF
13 | NA | TRBD1 | TRBJ1-1 | TRBV7-4 | TGTGCCAGCAGCCCAGGGGGATGGACTGAAGCTTTCTTT | CASSPGGWTEAFF
12 | NA | NA | TRBJ2-3 | TRBV11-2 | TGTGCCAGCAGCCCCCGGTTAGATACGCAGTATTTT | CASSPRLDTQYF
14 | NA | NA | TRBJ1-1 | TRBV7-9 | TGTGCCAGCAGCTTAGCCCAGACTGGACAAGCAGCTTTCTTT | CASSLAQTGQAAFF